Listed here are 32 T cell receptor beta chains from one sample, sequenced in a study of T cells after yellow fever vaccination. TCRdb reprocessed the 5' RACE reads via MiXCR and lists one record per CDR3 protein. Of 300,000 to 400,000 distinct CDR3 sequences in the sample, 12% were seen once. This specimen consisted of CD4+ T cells sorted from PBMCs, obtained 15 days after the yellow fever booster vaccination. Receptor source: a man younger than 35 who received the YFV17D yellow fever vaccine.

The chain links TRBV6-5 to TRBJ1-1; D possibly corresponds to TRBD1 (6 bases). V lost 6 bases and J lost 6, with 14 bases in between. The CDR3 extends over 13 amino acids. Germline V gene lookup returns CDR1 MNHEY and CDR2 SVGAGI. CDR3 residues: CASSRGVGSEAFF. CDR3 nucleotide sequence: TGTGCCAGCAGCAGGGGTGTTGGCTCTGAAGCTTTCTTT.

This clonotype was counted between two and nine times. V and J are TRBV20-1 and TRBJ1-4; unclear D gene. Germline V gene sequence: CDR1 DFQATT, CDR2 SNEGSKA (reference sequence). Trimming took off 2 bases at V and 2 bases at J, with 6 bases between the two ends. This CDR3 comprises 13 residues. In DNA form, the CDR3 reads TGCAGTGCTAGATCGGGGACTAATGAAAAACTGTTTTTT. It translates to CSARSGTNEKLFF.

This clonotype was recorded a few times. V is TRBV6-5 and J is TRBJ2-1, with D possibly matching TRBD2 (6 bases). V was shortened by 0 bases and J by 3 bases, with 12 bases between the two germline ends. There are 16 residues in the CDR3. Germline lookup yields CDR1 MNHEY and CDR2 SVGAGI. CDR3 sequence reads: CASSYSTSRIYNEQFF. DNA of the CDR3: TGTGCCAGCAGTTACTCCACTAGCCGCATCTACAATGAGCAGTTCTTC.

The table lists this clonotype with a few counts. The chain employs TRBV3-1 and TRBJ1-4, with no clear D. CDR1 is LGHDT and CDR2 is YNNKEL in the germline V gene (reference sequence). The CDR3 is 13 amino acids. The V and J ends lost 4 bases and 8 bases respectively, with 11 bases between them. The CDR3, as DNA: TGTGCCAGCAGCCGCAGGTTTGGAGAAAAACTGTTTTTT. Amino acids: CASSRRFGEKLFF.

The chain is built from TRBV7-2 and TRBJ2-3; unclear D gene. The CDR3 consists of 13 residues. Germline V CDR1 and CDR2: SGHTA, FQGNSA. V lost 7 bases and J lost 1, with 9 bases in between. The DNA of the CDR3 is TGTGCCAGCAAAGGCCCCGGCACAGATACGCAGTATTTT. This translates into CASKGPGTDTQYF. The full variable domain, with the rest looked up from reference TRBV7-2 and TRBJ2-3, is GAGVSQSPSNKVTEKGKDVELRCDPISGHTALYWYRQSLGQGLEFLIYFQGNSAPDKSGLPSDRFSAERTGGSVSTLTIQRTQQEDSAVYLCASKGPGTDTQYFGPGTRLTVL.

The CDR3 DNA follows: TGTGCCAGTAGTATAGGGATTTCAGAGGATACGCAGTATTTT. Protein sequence: CASSIGISEDTQYF. The gene calls are TRBV19 and TRBJ2-3; D is unclear. This CDR3 is built from 14 residues. Between the trimmed V and J ends, which lost 1 base and 6 bases, there was a span of 11 bases. Germline assignment: CDR1 LNHDA and CDR2 SQIVND (reference sequence).

This sequence joins TRBV6-6 and TRBJ1-5; 7 nucleotides match TRBD1. The CDR3 runs 14 residues. The V gene's germline CDR1 is MNHNY and CDR2 SVGAGI (reference sequence). J was trimmed by 11 bases and V by 4 bases; bases with no gene match: 11. The CDR3 region has the DNA TGTGCCAGCAGTTTCGGGACAGAGGCTCTGACCCAGCATTTT. This translates into CASSFGTEALTQHF.

J is TRBJ2-5 and V is TRBV5-1; 12 bases align to TRBD2. The J segment lost 1 base and the V segment lost 4 bases, leaving 8 bases of the junction unmatched. The CDR3 runs 17 residues. The germline gives CDR1 SGHRS, CDR2 YFSETQ. The CDR3 protein is CASSALRTSGTQETQYF. In DNA form, the CDR3 reads TGCGCCAGCAGCGCCCTGCGGACTAGCGGGACCCAAGAGACCCAGTACTTC.

The chain has TRBV6-5 and TRBJ2-3; D unclear. Between the trimmed V and J ends, which lost 6 bases and 1 base, there was a span of 8 bases. Germline values: CDR1 MNHEY, CDR2 SVGAGI. There are 13 residues in the CDR3. The CDR3 region has the DNA TGTGCCAGCAGCCACGGAGGCACAGATACGCAGTATTTT. Translated: CASSHGGTDTQYF.

Only a few counts were recorded for this clonotype. The chain uses TRBV5-1 and TRBJ1-4; 7 bases match TRBD1. Germline CDR1 and CDR2: SGHRS and YFSETQ. This CDR3 comprises 14 residues. The V gene end was trimmed by 3 bases and the J gene end by 5 bases; junction bases not matched to a gene: 4. The CDR3 DNA follows: TGCGCCAGCAGCTCAGGACAGGCCAATGAAAAACTGTTTTTT. Residues: CASSSGQANEKLFF.

This clonotype has a count of ten or more. The gene calls are TRBV3-1 and TRBJ1-1; D is possibly TRBD1 (5 bases). The CDR3 contains 14 residues. CDR1 LGHDT and CDR2 YNNKEL come from the germline V gene (reference sequence). Trimming stripped 4 bases from V and 3 bases from J, with 12 bases between. As DNA, the CDR3 is TGTGCCAGCAGCCGTGAATGGGGCGACACTGAAGCTTTCTTT. It specifies CASSREWGDTEAFF.

This clonotype was detected only a few times. V gene TRBV7-9 combines with J gene TRBJ2-3, with 7 bases lining up with TRBD2. J was trimmed by 0 bases and V by 2 bases; bases with no gene match: 5. There are 16 residues in the CDR3. Germline V CDR1 and CDR2: SEHNR, FQNEAQ (reference sequence). For the CDR3, the DNA is TGTGCCAGCAGCTTACGCGGCGGGGGAAGCACAGATACGCAGTATTTT. This gives the protein CASSLRGGGSTDTQYF.

This clonotype was seen many times. CDR3 residues: CASSFQATNEKLFF. The CDR3, as DNA: TGTGCCAGCAGCTTTCAAGCAACTAATGAAAAACTGTTTTTT. The chain carries TRBV7-9 and TRBJ1-4, with D unclear. The ends were cut back, 3 bases at V and 0 bases at J, with 5 bases in the middle. The germline CDR1 and CDR2 sequences are SEHNR and FQNEAQ (reference sequence). The CDR3 is 14 residues long.

V is TRBV7-2 and J is TRBJ2-1; D possibly matches TRBD1 or TRBD2 (5 bases each). The CDR3 extends over 15 amino acids. Germline CDR1 SGHTA, CDR2 FQGNSA. Trimming removed 1 base from V and 4 bases from J, with 11 bases in between. The CDR3 DNA follows: TGTGCCAGCAGCTTAGGGGGACCGAGGTACAATGAGCAGTTCTTC. This codes for CASSLGGPRYNEQFF.

V usage is TRBV6-5 and J usage is TRBJ2-7; D perhaps matches TRBD2 (5 bases). The CDR3 has 14 amino acids. V was trimmed by 0 bases and J by 6 bases, leaving 12 bases between them. From germline, CDR1 is MNHEY and CDR2 SVGAGI. CDR3 in amino acids: CASSYSGDSREQYV. For the CDR3, the DNA is TGTGCCAGCAGTTACTCCGGGGATAGTCGCGAGCAGTACGTC.

This clonotype showed up just a few times. The genes are TRBV7-6 and TRBJ1-4; D perhaps matches TRBD1 (6 bases). This CDR3 is built from 14 residues. Germline V gene sequence: CDR1 SGHVS, CDR2 FNYEAQ. Trimming cost V 1 base and J 8 bases, with 11 bases left between them. The DNA of the CDR3 is TGTGCCAGCAGCTTAGTCAGGGGTGTAGAAAAACTGTTTTTT. It yields the protein CASSLVRGVEKLFF.

This clonotype was found a few times. This rearrangement joins TRBV4-1 to TRBJ1-2, with D possibly TRBD1 on 6 matching bases. The CDR3 spans 15 residues. The V gene lost 3 bases and the J gene lost 1 base, with 12 bases spanning the gap. Looked up from germline, CDR1 is MGHRA and CDR2 is YSYEKL. Written as DNA, the CDR3 is TGCGCCAGCAGCCAGGACGACAGGATTAACTATGGCTACACCTTC. It encodes CASSQDDRINYGYTF.

The rearrangement uses TRBV7-3 and TRBJ2-1; D gene uncertain. This CDR3 comprises 16 residues. Germline CDR1 and CDR2: SGHTA and FQGTGA. V lost 1 base and J 2 bases, leaving 12 bases between the germline ends. CDR3 sequence reads: CASSLKFSQAYNEQFF. CDR3 in DNA: TGTGCCAGCAGCTTAAAGTTTAGTCAGGCCTACAATGAGCAGTTCTTC.

The genes are TRBV4-3 and TRBJ1-1; no reliable D call. Looked up from germline, CDR1 is LGHNA and CDR2 is YSLEER. V was cut by 0 bases and J by 8 bases, with 13 bases left in between. The CDR3 totals 14 residues. CDR3: CASSQDPAVREAFF. The CDR3 DNA sequence: TGCGCCAGCAGCCAAGATCCGGCCGTGAGAGAAGCTTTCTTT.

This clonotype was detected many times. The chain combines TRBV7-3 with TRBJ2-2; no clear D gene. V lost 2 bases, J lost 4 bases, and 2 bases lay in between. The germline CDR1 and CDR2 sequences are SGHTA and FQGTGA. The CDR3 is 12 residues long. The CDR3 DNA sequence: TGTGCCAGCAGCTTATTCACCGGGGAGCTGTTTTTT. The encoded protein is CASSLFTGELFF.

This clonotype was detected a few times. The rearrangement uses TRBV12-3 or TRBV12-4 and TRBJ2-3; D may correspond to TRBD1 or TRBD2 (5 bases each). This CDR3 has 15 amino acids. Between the trimmed V and J ends, which lost 6 bases and 4 bases, there was a span of 17 bases. CDR3 nucleotide sequence: TGTGCCAGCAGCCCCGTGGGGGAAAGGTCAGATACGCAGTATTTT. Translated, it gives CASSPVGERSDTQYF.

This chain connects TRBV21-1 to TRBJ1-1. TRBV21-1 has pseudogene status. The CDR3 has 13 residues. DNA for the CDR3: TGTGCCAGCGGCACAGGGGGATTAACTGAAGCTTTCTTT. It encodes CASGTGGLTEAFF.

This clonotype showed up just a few times. The chain employs TRBV20-1 and TRBJ2-1; a weak D match, TRBD1 (5 bases). The V end lost 0 bases, the J end lost 3 bases, and 15 bases lay between the germline ends. The CDR3 length is 16 residues. CDR1 and CDR2 (germline): DFQATT, SNEGSKA (reference sequence). The CDR3 bases are TGCAGTGCTAGAGATCCTGACAGCCTCTACTACAATGAGCAGTTCTTC. Protein sequence: CSARDPDSLYYNEQFF.

This clonotype was counted only a few times. V gene TRBV7-9 combines with J gene TRBJ2-7, with D possibly being TRBD1 (6 bases). The germline CDR1 and CDR2 sequences are SEHNR and FQNEAQ (reference sequence). The CDR3 is 14 residues long. V was pared by 5 bases and J by 0 bases, with 11 bases between. For the CDR3, the DNA is TGTGCCAGCAGCCTTGACAGGAGCTCCTACGAGCAGTACTTC. Amino acid sequence: CASSLDRSSYEQYF.

This clonotype has a count of ten or more. V and J are TRBV20-1 and TRBJ2-4; D gene ambiguous. The CDR3 is made up of 15 amino acids. Germline loops: CDR1 DFQATT, CDR2 SNEGSKA (reference sequence). Trimming removed 5 bases at V and 0 bases at J, with 14 bases between. This CDR3 is CSAPRPPLAKNIQYF. The DNA of the CDR3 is TGCAGTGCTCCACGGCCCCCTCTAGCCAAAAACATTCAGTACTTC.

The chain recombines TRBV7-2 with TRBJ1-2; D is ambiguous. The CDR3 covers 15 residues. The V and J ends lost 5 bases and 1 base respectively, with 14 bases between them. Germline V gene data show CDR1 as SGHTA and CDR2 as FQGNSA. This CDR3 is CASSHYQADNYGYTF. DNA of the CDR3: TGTGCCAGCAGCCATTACCAGGCCGATAACTATGGCTACACCTTC.

The rearrangement uses TRBV28 and TRBJ2-3, with 10 bases matching TRBD2. The CDR3 extends over 17 amino acids. V was clipped by 5 bases and J by 2 bases; unmatched bases: 10. The V gene's germline CDR1 is MDHEN and CDR2 SYDVKM. CDR3 DNA sequence: TGTGCCAGCAGTAGAGCCTTGACTAGCGGGCTCACAGATACGCAGTATTTT. It specifies CASSRALTSGLTDTQYF.

The rearrangement joins TRBV27 to TRBJ2-3; possibly TRBD1 or TRBD2 for D (6 bases each). Between the trimmed V and J ends, which lost 3 bases and 4 bases, there was a span of 14 bases. Germline V lookup: CDR1 MNHEY, CDR2 SMNVEV (reference sequence). The length of the CDR3 is 15 residues. CDR3 sequence: CASSLTGGRPDTQYF. The CDR3 DNA is TGTGCCAGCAGTTTGACAGGAGGGCGCCCAGATACGCAGTATTTT.

In its sample, this clonotype was seen a few times. The rearrangement links TRBV27 to TRBJ2-5; TRBD2 aligns across 16 bases. The CDR3 length is 16 residues. V lost 8 bases and J lost 5; bases outside the gene matches: 8. CDR1 and CDR2 (germline): MNHEY, SMNVEV (reference sequence). CDR3 protein: CASAWGTSGGAETQYF. Here the CDR3 DNA reads TGTGCCAGCGCGTGGGGGACTAGCGGGGGGGCGGAGACCCAGTACTTC.

The genes are TRBV7-2 and TRBJ1-2, with D hard to call. V was pared by 1 base and J by 4 bases, with 13 bases between. The CDR3 contains 15 residues. CDR1 and CDR2 (germline): SGHTA, FQGNSA. Written as DNA, the CDR3 is TGTGCCAGCAGCTTAGTCGGGGTTGTTACCTATGGCTACACCTTC. Protein: CASSLVGVVTYGYTF.

This clonotype has more than one count but fewer than ten. The gene calls are TRBV20-1 and TRBJ2-3; D is uncertain. The CDR3 totals 13 residues. The germline CDR1 and CDR2 sequences are DFQATT and SNEGSKA (reference sequence). Trimming pared 4 bases from V and 6 bases from J, leaving 14 bases between. The CDR3, as DNA: TGCAGTGCTACCAGAACAGTTTCGGATACGCAGTATTTT. It yields the protein CSATRTVSDTQYF.

The rearrangement joins TRBV4-2 to TRBJ2-3; 9 bases agree with TRBD2. V dropped 1 base and J dropped 2; count of bases not matched to a gene: 10. CDR3 length: 18 residues. Germline V lookup: CDR1 LGHNA, CDR2 YNFKEQ. The CDR3 DNA reads TGTGCCAGCAGCCAAGTGGTGGCTAGCGGGGCGAACACAGATACGCAGTATTTT. It yields the protein CASSQVVASGANTDTQYF.